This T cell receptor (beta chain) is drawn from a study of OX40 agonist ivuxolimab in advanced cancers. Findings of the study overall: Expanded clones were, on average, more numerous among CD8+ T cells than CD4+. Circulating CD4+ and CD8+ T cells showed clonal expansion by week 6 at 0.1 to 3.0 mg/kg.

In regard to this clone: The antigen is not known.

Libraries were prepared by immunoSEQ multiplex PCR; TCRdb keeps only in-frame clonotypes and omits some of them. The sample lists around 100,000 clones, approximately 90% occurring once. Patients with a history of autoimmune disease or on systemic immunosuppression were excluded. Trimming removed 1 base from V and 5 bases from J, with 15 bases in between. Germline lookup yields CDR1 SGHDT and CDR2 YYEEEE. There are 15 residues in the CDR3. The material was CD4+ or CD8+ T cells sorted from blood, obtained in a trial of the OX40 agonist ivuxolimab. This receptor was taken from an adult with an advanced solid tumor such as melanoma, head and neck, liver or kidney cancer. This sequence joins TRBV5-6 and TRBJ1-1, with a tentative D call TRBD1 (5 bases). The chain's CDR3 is CASSLRLRRQTEAFF. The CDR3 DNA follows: TGTGCCAGCAGCTTGAGGCTGAGGCGACAGACTGAAGCTTTCTTT.